This is a list of T cell receptor beta chains from one sample in a study of response to subunit inactivated influenza vaccine. TCRdb recomputed calls from the RT-PCR reads with MiXCR, one row per CDR3 protein. The table lists 550,000 to 600,000 distinct CDR3 sequences, approximately 10% of them singletons. The sample was PBMCs from blood, taken on the day of vaccination. The receptors derive from a middle-aged man who received an inactivated influenza vaccine. CDR3s include the opening cysteine and the closing phenylalanine or tryptophan. The D gene is left open where the match is weak. The size entry is marked missing in some rows and otherwise reads once, few, many or a size class.

size: NA; V: TRBV15; D: TRBD2; J: TRBJ2-1; CDR3: CATSRDGGGRTYNEQFF
size: NA; V: TRBV5-1; D: TRBD1; J: TRBJ1-2; CDR3: CASSVGTVDGYTF
size: many; V: TRBV27; D: TRBD1; J: TRBJ1-5; CDR3: CASSSTGDLNQPQHF
size: NA; V: TRBV18; D: TRBD2; J: TRBJ2-7; CDR3: CASSPIVSGRSYEQYF
size: NA; V: TRBV4-3; D: TRBD2; J: TRBJ2-4; CDR3: CASSQASSSGLGAKNIQYF
size: few; V: TRBV28; D: NA; J: TRBJ2-1; CDR3: CASSNAGSYNEQFF
size: few; V: TRBV6-2/TRBV6-3; D: TRBD2; J: TRBJ2-2; CDR3: CASSYSLAVNTGELFF
size: many; V: TRBV6-1; D: NA; J: TRBJ1-2; CDR3: CASSALRETYGYTF
size: many; V: TRBV21-1; D: NA; J: TRBJ2-1; CDR3: CASTGFNEQFF
size: NA; V: TRBV10-2; D: TRBD1; J: TRBJ2-2; CDR3: CASRRQGHSGELFF
size: few; V: TRBV10-3; D: NA; J: TRBJ1-5; CDR3: CAISESVLGNQPQHF
size: NA; V: TRBV20-1; D: TRBD1; J: TRBJ2-3; CDR3: CSVETGGMNTQYF
size: few; V: TRBV20-1; D: TRBD1; J: TRBJ1-5; CDR3: CSATSGGQVNQPQHF
size: NA; V: TRBV3-1; D: NA; J: TRBJ2-1; CDR3: CASTPNGGRIILNEQFF
size: NA; V: TRBV5-8; D: TRBD2; J: TRBJ2-1; CDR3: CASSYDFGLAGIGEQFF
size: NA; V: TRBV12-3/TRBV12-4; D: TRBD1; J: TRBJ2-2; CDR3: CASSPHGQGTGELFF
size: NA; V: TRBV24-1; D: NA; J: TRBJ1-1; CDR3: CATSDPPSAEAFF
size: many; V: TRBV5-1; D: TRBD1; J: TRBJ1-2; CDR3: CASSLGQGDGYTF
size: few; V: TRBV5-5; D: TRBD1; J: TRBJ1-2; CDR3: CASSLGGGAAGYTF
size: few; V: TRBV18; D: NA; J: TRBJ2-5; CDR3: CASSPLNGVQETQYF
size: few; V: TRBV11-2; D: TRBD2; J: TRBJ2-3; CDR3: CASSLGTSGRPGRSTDTQYF
size: few; V: TRBV20-1; D: TRBD2; J: TRBJ2-1; CDR3: CSARGVTSGAYNEQFF
size: few; V: TRBV9; D: NA; J: TRBJ1-2; CDR3: CASSVGRANYGYTF
size: many; V: TRBV20-1; D: NA; J: TRBJ2-3; CDR3: CSASASLGDTDTQYF
size: many; V: TRBV12-3/TRBV12-4; D: NA; J: TRBJ2-1; CDR3: CASSLGRREPYNEQFF
size: NA; V: TRBV6-2/TRBV6-3; D: TRBD2; J: TRBJ2-1; CDR3: CASSYWSTSGYNEQFF
size: many; V: TRBV20-1; D: NA; J: TRBJ2-4; CDR3: CSASTQRGIQYF
size: NA; V: TRBV13; D: TRBD2; J: TRBJ2-1; CDR3: CASSLTPGLAAEQFF
size: NA; V: TRBV7-3; D: TRBD2; J: TRBJ2-1; CDR3: CASSPSTSASEQFF
size: many; V: TRBV27; D: TRBD2; J: TRBJ2-7; CDR3: CASSRESGLAGAYEQYF
size: NA; V: TRBV20-1; D: TRBD2; J: TRBJ2-7; CDR3: CSATSGRGLYEQYF
size: many; V: TRBV12-3/TRBV12-4; D: NA; J: TRBJ1-1; CDR3: CASSSARITEAFF
size: few; V: TRBV5-1; D: NA; J: TRBJ2-5; CDR3: CASSLQGQQETQYF
size: few; V: TRBV7-9; D: TRBD2; J: TRBJ2-7; CDR3: CASSQAGLFYEQYF
size: NA; V: TRBV3-1; D: NA; J: TRBJ1-3; CDR3: CASSQVWQKGNTIYF
size: few; V: TRBV21-1; D: NA; J: TRBJ2-7; CDR3: CASSKGRARSSYEQYF